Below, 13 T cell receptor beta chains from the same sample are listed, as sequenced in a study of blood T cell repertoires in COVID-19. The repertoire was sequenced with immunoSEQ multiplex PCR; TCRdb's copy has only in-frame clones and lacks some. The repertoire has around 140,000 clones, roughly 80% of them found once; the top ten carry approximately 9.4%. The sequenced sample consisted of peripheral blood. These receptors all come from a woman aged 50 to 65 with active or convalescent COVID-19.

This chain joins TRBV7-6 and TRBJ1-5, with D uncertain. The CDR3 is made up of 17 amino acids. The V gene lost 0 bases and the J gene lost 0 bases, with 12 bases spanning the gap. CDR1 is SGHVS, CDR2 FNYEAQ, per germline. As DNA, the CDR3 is TGTGCCAGCAGCTTAGCGGTATTGACAACTAGCAATCAGCCCCAGCATTTT. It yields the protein CASSLAVLTTSNQPQHF.

CDR3 amino acids: CASSRDRDWGYGYTF. The CDR3 DNA follows: TGCGCCAGCAGCCGAGACAGGGACTGGGGCTATGGCTACACCTTC. The V gene is TRBV4-3, the J gene TRBJ1-2, with TRBD1 matching over 7 bases. The CDR3 is 15 amino acids. V was clipped by 4 bases and J by 4 bases; unmatched bases: 9. Germline V gene sequence: CDR1 LGHNA, CDR2 YSLEER.

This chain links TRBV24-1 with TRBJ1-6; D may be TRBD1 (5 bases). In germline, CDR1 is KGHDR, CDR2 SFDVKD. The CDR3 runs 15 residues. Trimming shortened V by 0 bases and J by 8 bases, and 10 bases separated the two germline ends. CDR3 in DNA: TGTGCCACCAGTGATTTGTGGGGCGTGGATTCACCCCTCCACTTT. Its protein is CATSDLWGVDSPLHF.

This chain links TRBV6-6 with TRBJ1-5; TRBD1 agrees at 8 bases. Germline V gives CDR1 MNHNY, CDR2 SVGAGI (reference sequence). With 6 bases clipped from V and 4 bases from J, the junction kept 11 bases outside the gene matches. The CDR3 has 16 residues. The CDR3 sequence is CASSPRQTGANQPQHF. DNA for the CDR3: TGTGCCAGCAGCCCCCGACAGACAGGGGCTAATCAGCCCCAGCATTTT.

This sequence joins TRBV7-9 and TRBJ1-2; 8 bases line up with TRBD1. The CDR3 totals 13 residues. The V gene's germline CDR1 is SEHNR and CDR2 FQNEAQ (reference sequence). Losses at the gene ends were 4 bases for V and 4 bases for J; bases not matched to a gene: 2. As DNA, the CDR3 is TGTGCCAGCAGCTACAGGGGGGGCTATGGCTACACCTTC. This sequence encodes CASSYRGGYGYTF. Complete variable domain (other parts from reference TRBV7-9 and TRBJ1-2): DTGVSQNPRHKITKRGQNVTFRCDPISEHNRLYWYRQTLGQGPEFLTYFQNEAQLEKSRLLSDRFSAERPKGSFSTLEIQRTEQGDSAMYLCASSYRGGYGYTFGSGTRLTVV.

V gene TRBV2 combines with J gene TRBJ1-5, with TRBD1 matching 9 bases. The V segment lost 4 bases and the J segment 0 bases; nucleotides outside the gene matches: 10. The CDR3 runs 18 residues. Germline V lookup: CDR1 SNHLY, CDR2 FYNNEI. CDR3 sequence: CASSGQRTGAYSNQPQHF. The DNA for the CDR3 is TGTGCCAGCAGTGGCCAAAGGACAGGGGCCTATAGCAATCAGCCCCAGCATTTT.

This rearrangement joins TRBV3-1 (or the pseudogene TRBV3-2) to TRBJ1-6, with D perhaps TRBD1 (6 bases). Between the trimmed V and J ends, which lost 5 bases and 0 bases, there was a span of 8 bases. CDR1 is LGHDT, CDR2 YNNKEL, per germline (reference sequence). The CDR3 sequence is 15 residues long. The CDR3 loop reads CASSTGLSYNSPLHF. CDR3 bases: TGTGCCAGCAGCACAGGGCTCTCCTATAATTCACCCCTCCACTTT.

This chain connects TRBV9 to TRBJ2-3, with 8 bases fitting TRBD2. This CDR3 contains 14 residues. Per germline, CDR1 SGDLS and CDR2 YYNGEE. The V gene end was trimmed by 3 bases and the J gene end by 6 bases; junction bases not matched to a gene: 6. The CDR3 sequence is CASSGGLATDTQYF. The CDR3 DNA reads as TGTGCCAGCAGCGGAGGACTAGCCACCGATACGCAGTATTTT.

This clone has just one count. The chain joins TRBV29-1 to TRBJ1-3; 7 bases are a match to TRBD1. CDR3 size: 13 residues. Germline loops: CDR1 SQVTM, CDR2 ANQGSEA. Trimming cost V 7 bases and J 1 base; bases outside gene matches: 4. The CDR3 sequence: CSAPGQSGNTIYF. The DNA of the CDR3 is TGCAGCGCACCGGGACAGTCTGGAAACACCATATATTTT.

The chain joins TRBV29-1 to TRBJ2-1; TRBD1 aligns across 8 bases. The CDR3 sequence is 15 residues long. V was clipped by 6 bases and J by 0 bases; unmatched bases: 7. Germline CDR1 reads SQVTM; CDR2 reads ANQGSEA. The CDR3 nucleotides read TGCAGCGTGTCTCGGACAGGGAGCTCCTACAATGAGCAGTTCTTC. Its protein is CSVSRTGSSYNEQFF.

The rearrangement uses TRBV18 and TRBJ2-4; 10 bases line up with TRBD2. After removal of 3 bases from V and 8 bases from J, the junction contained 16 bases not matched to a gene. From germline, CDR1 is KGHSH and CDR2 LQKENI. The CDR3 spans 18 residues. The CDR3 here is CASSPVAGGLDYMDIQYF. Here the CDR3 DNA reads TGTGCCAGCTCACCCGTAGCGGGAGGCTTGGATTATATGGACATTCAGTACTTC.

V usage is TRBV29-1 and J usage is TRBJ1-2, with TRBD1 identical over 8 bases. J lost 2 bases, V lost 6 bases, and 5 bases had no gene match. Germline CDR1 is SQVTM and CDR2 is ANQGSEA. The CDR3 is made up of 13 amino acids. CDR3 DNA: TGCAGCGTAAGGACAGGGTGGAACTATGGCTACACCTTC. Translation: CSVRTGWNYGYTF.

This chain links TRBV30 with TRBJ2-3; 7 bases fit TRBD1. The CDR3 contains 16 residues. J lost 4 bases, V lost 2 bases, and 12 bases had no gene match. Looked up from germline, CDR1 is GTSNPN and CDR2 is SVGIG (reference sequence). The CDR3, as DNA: TGTGCCTGGAGTCGGGGCCTAACAGGGGATGCAGATACGCAGTATTTT. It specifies CAWSRGLTGDADTQYF.